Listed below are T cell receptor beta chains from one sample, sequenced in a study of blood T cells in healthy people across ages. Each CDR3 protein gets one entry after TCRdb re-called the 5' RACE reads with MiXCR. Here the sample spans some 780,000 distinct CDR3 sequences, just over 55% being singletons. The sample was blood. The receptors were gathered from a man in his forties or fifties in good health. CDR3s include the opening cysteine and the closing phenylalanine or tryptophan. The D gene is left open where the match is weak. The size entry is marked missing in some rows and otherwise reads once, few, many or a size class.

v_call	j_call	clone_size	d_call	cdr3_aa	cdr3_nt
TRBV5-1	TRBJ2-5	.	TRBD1	CASSSGQGVGTQYF	TGCGCCAGCAGCTCCGGACAGGGGGTCGGGACCCAGTACTTC
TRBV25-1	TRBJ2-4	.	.	CASSAETNIQYF	TGTGCCAGCAGCGCAGAGACGAACATTCAGTACTTC
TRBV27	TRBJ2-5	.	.	CASSLLGAGETQYF	TGTGCCAGCAGTTTATTAGGGGCGGGAGAGACCCAGTACTTC
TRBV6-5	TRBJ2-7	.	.	CASRTGHREQYF	TGTGCCAGCAGAACGGGACATCGCGAGCAGTACTTC
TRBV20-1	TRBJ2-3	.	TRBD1	CSATLDRAKMNTQYF	TGCAGTGCTACCCTAGACAGGGCCAAGATGAATACGCAGTATTTT
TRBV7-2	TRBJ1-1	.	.	CASSLPTSAEAFF	TGTGCCAGCAGCTTACCTACCTCAGCTGAAGCTTTCTTT
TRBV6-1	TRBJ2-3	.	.	CASSERGRTDTQYF	TGTGCCAGCAGTGAACGGGGGCGCACAGATACGCAGTATTTT
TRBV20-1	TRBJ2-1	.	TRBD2	CSAGTSGVTQFF	TGCAGTGCTGGGACTAGCGGGGTCACTCAGTTCTTC
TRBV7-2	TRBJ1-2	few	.	CASSLKTSGYTF	TGTGCCAGCAGCTTAAAAACCAGTGGCTACACCTTC
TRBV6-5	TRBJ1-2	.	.	CASTQGTYGYTF	TGTGCCAGCACGCAGGGGACCTATGGCTACACCTTC
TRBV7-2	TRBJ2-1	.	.	CASSLVGDPSYNEQFF	TGTGCCAGCAGCTTAGTGGGGGACCCTTCCTACAATGAGCAGTTCTTC
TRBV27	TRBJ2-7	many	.	CASSFGPWSYEQYF	TGTGCCAGCAGTTTTGGCCCCTGGTCCTACGAGCAGTACTTC
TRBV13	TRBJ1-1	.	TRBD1	CASSSERQGRGAFF	TGTGCCAGCAGCTCAGAGCGACAGGGGCGGGGAGCTTTCTTT
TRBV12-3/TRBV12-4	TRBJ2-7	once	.	CASSLMGRGNFYEQYF	TGTGCCAGCAGTTTGATGGGACGCGGGAACTTCTACGAGCAGTACTTC
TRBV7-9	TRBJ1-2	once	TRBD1	CASSPQGLEGYIF	TGTGCCAGCAGCCCACAGGGGCTGGAGGGCTACATCTTC
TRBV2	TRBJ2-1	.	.	CASSYRVNEQFF	TGTGCCAGCAGCTACAGGGTTAATGAGCAGTTCTTC
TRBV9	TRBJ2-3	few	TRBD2	CASSVLGAASGRISDTQYF	TGTGCCAGCAGCGTATTAGGGGCGGCTAGCGGGAGAATTTCAGATACGCAGTATTTT
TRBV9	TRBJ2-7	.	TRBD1	CASSGGGQGYYEQYF	TGTGCCAGCAGCGGAGGAGGACAGGGGTACTACGAGCAGTACTTC
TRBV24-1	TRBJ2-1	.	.	CATSDLQGFRHEQFF	TGTGCCACCAGTGACCTACAGGGCTTTAGACATGAGCAGTTCTTC
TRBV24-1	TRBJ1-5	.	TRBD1	CATSDEQGQPQHF	TGTGCCACCAGTGACGAACAGGGGCAGCCCCAGCATTTT
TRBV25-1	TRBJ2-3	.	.	CAGSDPRGGMSTDTQYF	TGTGCCGGCAGTGATCCTCGGGGCGGGATGAGCACAGATACGCAGTATTTT
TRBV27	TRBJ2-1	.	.	CARSAGDNEQFF	TGTGCCAGGAGTGCCGGGGACAATGAGCAGTTCTTC
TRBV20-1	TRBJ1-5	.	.	CSARDGRRVDNQPQHF	TGCAGTGCTAGAGATGGGCGCAGGGTGGATAATCAGCCCCAGCATTTT
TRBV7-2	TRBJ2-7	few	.	CASSPGDGSSYEQYF	TGTGCCAGCAGCCCCGGAGACGGTTCCTCCTACGAGCAGTACTTC
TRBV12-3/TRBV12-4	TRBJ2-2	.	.	CAGMDGALNTGELFF	TGTGCCGGGATGGACGGTGCCTTGAACACCGGGGAGCTGTTTTTT
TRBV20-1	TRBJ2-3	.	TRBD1	CSARGQGRRDTQYF	TGCAGTGCTAGGGGACAGGGGAGGAGAGATACGCAGTATTTT
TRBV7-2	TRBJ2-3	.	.	CASSLVPDKHTQYF	TGTGCCAGCAGCTTAGTCCCTGACAAACATACGCAGTATTTT